The 25 T cell receptor beta chains in this list originate from one sample, sequenced in a study of T cells in Graves' hyperthyroidism and ophthalmopathy. RNA transcripts gave rise to amplified TCR beta CDR3 regions. HTBI primers drove first-round RT-PCR of the TCR CDR3. TCRdb analysed the multiplex PCR reads with MiXCR anew, one entry per CDR3 protein. This sample yields hundreds of thousands of distinct CDR3 sequences, of which 13% to 15% are seen a single time; around 12% belongs to the top ten. Sequencing input: blood. Source of these receptors: a woman aged 50 to 65 with Graves' ophthalmopathy.

This clonotype came up a few times. A much larger clonotype is one base distant, so this may be a read error. The J gene is TRBJ2-3, the V gene TRBV7-2; TRBD2 aligns across 8 bases. In germline, CDR1 is SGHTA, CDR2 FQGNSA. The CDR3 is 19 amino acids. CDR3 sequence: CASGLMFSLAGGSTDTQYF. The CDR3 DNA follows: TGTGCCAGCGGCTTAATGTTTAGTTTGGCGGGAGGTAGCACAGATACGCAGTATTTT.

This sequence joins TRBV29-1 and TRBJ2-2; TRBD1 matches 10 bases. V was pared by 2 bases and J by 6 bases, with 6 bases of the junction left unmatched. The CDR3 sequence is 15 residues long. Germline CDR1 and CDR2: SQVTM and ANQGSEA. This CDR3 is CSVEIGTGEAGELFF. CDR3 nucleotide sequence: TGCAGCGTTGAAATAGGGACAGGGGAGGCCGGGGAGCTGTTTTTT.

This clonotype occurred many times. This CDR3 reads CASALAPSTDTQYF. As DNA, the CDR3 is TGTGCCAGCGCGCTAGCGCCCAGCACAGATACGCAGTATTTT. The chain joins TRBV27 to TRBJ2-3; TRBD2 might be the D (6 bases). Germline CDR1 and CDR2: MNHEY and SMNVEV (reference sequence). Between the trimmed V and J ends, which lost 8 bases and 0 bases, there was a span of 12 bases. CDR3 size: 14 residues.

As regards this clonotype: A read error may explain this, as a much larger clone is one base away. Likely a read error: the CDR3 ends without its conserved phenylalanine or tryptophan. V gene TRBV6-5 combines with J gene TRBJ2-7; D ambiguous. Trimming took 0 bases from V and 5 from J, leaving 8 bases between them. The CDR3 totals 13 residues. CDR1 is MNHEY, CDR2 SVGAGI, per germline. The chain's CDR3 is CASSYSNGNEQYL. The CDR3 DNA is TGTGCCAGCAGTTACTCGAACGGAAACGAGCAGTACCTC.

This chain connects TRBV10-3 to TRBJ2-3; 10 bases map to TRBD2. The CDR3 is 15 amino acids. V lost 3 bases to trimming and J lost 4 bases; unmatched junction nucleotides: 4. In germline, CDR1 is ENHRY, CDR2 SYGVKD. The CDR3 region is CAISDTSGAPDTQYF. As DNA, the CDR3 is TGTGCCATCAGTGATACTAGCGGGGCCCCAGATACGCAGTATTTT.

This clonotype was detected ten times or more. J is TRBJ2-5 and V is TRBV7-9, with TRBD2 matching 8 bases. This CDR3 is built from 16 residues. Germline CDR1 and CDR2: SEHNR and FQNEAQ (reference sequence). V shed 5 bases, J shed 2 bases, and the junction held 10 bases outside the gene matches. In nucleotides, the CDR3 is TGTGCCAGCAGCCTGGGGAGCGGGAGACGTCAAGAGACCCAGTACTTC. Translation gives CASSLGSGRRQETQYF.

V is TRBV10-3 and J is TRBJ2-3; the D gene is possibly TRBD2 (6 bases). Trimming shortened V by 6 bases and J by 6 bases, and 13 bases separated the two germline ends. The CDR3 has 13 residues. Germline CDR1 reads ENHRY; CDR2 reads SYGVKD. CDR3 in DNA: TGTGCCATCAGGGACGGGAGAGGCGATACGCAGTATTTT. Its protein is CAIRDGRGDTQYF.

As concerns this clonotype: This may be a read error: a much more frequent sequence differs by one nucleotide. The rearrangement uses TRBV11-2 and TRBJ2-3; 7 positions agree with TRBD2. This CDR3 has 15 residues. CDR1 is SGHAT, CDR2 FQNNGV, per germline. V lost 6 bases and J lost 0; bases outside the gene matches: 6. This chain's CDR3 is CASSHGLVSTDTQYF. In nucleotides, the CDR3 is TGTGCCAGCAGTCATGGACTAGTAAGCACAGATACGCAGTATTTT.

This clonotype was detected many times. V usage is TRBV9 and J usage is TRBJ2-1; maybe TRBD2 (5 bases). Per germline, CDR1 SGDLS and CDR2 YYNGEE. The CDR3 is 15 amino acids. Trimming pared 3 bases from V and 3 bases from J, leaving 13 bases between. The CDR3 is CASSARSGNYNEQFF. The CDR3 DNA follows: TGTGCCAGCAGCGCCCGGTCGGGGAACTACAATGAGCAGTTCTTC.

This clonotype has a count of ten or more. The chain uses TRBV7-2 and TRBJ2-3; 7 bases fit TRBD1. Germline V CDR1 and CDR2: SGHTA, FQGNSA. The CDR3 sequence is 14 residues long. V lost 5 bases and J lost 7; bases outside the gene matches: 9. The CDR3 is CASSLGTARYTQYF. The CDR3 coding sequence is TGTGCCAGCAGCCTAGGGACAGCTAGGTATACGCAGTATTTT.

This clonotype was detected ten times or more. The chain recombines TRBV28 with TRBJ2-7, with 7 bases that match TRBD1. This CDR3 has 15 amino acids. Germline CDR1 is MDHEN and CDR2 is SYDVKM. V lost 5 bases and J lost 5; bases outside the gene matches: 12. The CDR3 is CASSPPGQLEHEQYF. The CDR3 DNA is TGTGCCAGCAGTCCCCCGGGACAGCTTGAACACGAGCAGTACTTC. The full variable domain, with the rest looked up from reference TRBV28 and TRBJ2-7, is DVKVTQSSRYLVKRTGEKVFLECVQDMDHENMFWYRQDPGLGLRLIYFSYDVKMKEKGDIPEGYSVSREKKERFSLILESASTNQTSMYLCASSPPGQLEHEQYFGPGTRLTVT.

This clonotype occurred many times. The chain employs TRBV12-3 or TRBV12-4 and TRBJ1-4, with TRBD1 identical over 8 bases. This CDR3 has 14 residues. V shed 5 bases and J 2 bases; nucleotides not matched to a gene: 1. The CDR3 region is CASSNRGTNEKLFF. In nucleotides, the CDR3 is TGTGCCAGCAGTAACAGGGGGACTAATGAAAAACTGTTTTTT.

This clonotype was seen ten or more times. J is TRBJ1-5 and V is TRBV6-2 or TRBV6-3; a possible D gene is TRBD1 (5 bases). The V and J ends lost 7 bases and 2 bases respectively, with 15 bases between them. Germline CDR1 is MNHEY and CDR2 is SVGEGT. The CDR3 runs to 15 residues. This CDR3 reads CASKIDRGGNQPQHF. For the CDR3, the DNA is TGTGCCAGCAAAATCGACAGAGGCGGCAATCAGCCCCAGCATTTT.

This clonotype was seen many times. J is TRBJ2-7 and V is TRBV5-1; a possible D gene is TRBD1 (6 bases). V was cut by 7 bases and J by 3 bases, with 14 bases left in between. Per the germline V gene, CDR1 is SGHRS and CDR2 is YFSETQ. The CDR3 spans 13 residues. The CDR3 coding sequence is TGCGCCAGCCAACGGGACAAAGACTACGAGCAGTACTTC. This codes for CASQRDKDYEQYF.

The chain uses TRBV5-1 and TRBJ1-6; D gene ambiguous. V lost 0 bases and J 5 bases, leaving 9 bases between the germline ends. Germline CDR1 SGHRS, CDR2 YFSETQ. The CDR3 runs to 15 residues. In DNA, the CDR3 is TGCGCCAGCAGCTTGGGGTCTGTGAATAATTCACCCCTCCACTTT. This translates into CASSLGSVNNSPLHF.

The sample holds many counts of this clonotype. The rearrangement uses TRBV5-1 and TRBJ2-7, with TRBD2 matching 9 bases. Germline V gives CDR1 SGHRS, CDR2 YFSETQ. V lost 4 bases and J lost 6; bases outside the gene matches: 5. The CDR3 totals 13 residues. The CDR3 is CASSRTSAGEQYF. The DNA of the CDR3 is TGCGCCAGCAGCCGGACTAGCGCAGGCGAGCAGTACTTC.

CDR3 region: CSARGWTEAFF. DNA for the CDR3: TGCAGTGCTAGAGGTTGGACTGAAGCTTTCTTT. The chain recombines TRBV20-1 with TRBJ1-1; D unclear. V gave up 1 base and J gave up 5 bases, with 5 bases separating them. The CDR3 is made up of 11 amino acids. Germline V lookup: CDR1 DFQATT, CDR2 SNEGSKA (reference sequence).

This clonotype showed up many times. This chain joins TRBV7-2 and TRBJ1-1; 9 bases agree with TRBD1. Per germline, CDR1 SGHTA and CDR2 FQGNSA. This CDR3 comprises 15 residues. The junction had 9 bases not matched to a gene; V was cut back by 4 bases and J by 6 bases. The CDR3, as DNA: TGTGCCAGCAGCTACCGACAGGGGGGCGGTCCTGAAGCTTTCTTT. Amino acid sequence: CASSYRQGGGPEAFF.

This clonotype has a handful of counts. This chain joins TRBV28 and TRBJ1-6; 9 nucleotides align to TRBD1. The V segment lost 3 bases and the J segment 4 bases; nucleotides outside the gene matches: 7. The CDR3 spans 17 residues. The germline V gene has CDR1 MDHEN and CDR2 SYDVKM. CDR3 DNA sequence: TGTGCCAGCAGTTTGGGTAAAGGGACAGGGTATAATTCACCCCTCCACTTT. It yields the protein CASSLGKGTGYNSPLHF.

This clonotype was observed many times. This chain links TRBV11-2 with TRBJ2-7; 7 bases are shared with TRBD2. In germline, CDR1 is SGHAT, CDR2 FQNNGV. V lost 1 base, J lost 1 base, and 4 bases stayed unmatched. The CDR3 length is 15 residues. The CDR3 DNA is TGTGCCAGCAGCTTAGTGCGGGAGATGTCCTACGAGCAGTACTTC. The encoded protein is CASSLVREMSYEQYF.

A remark on this clonotype: Being one base from a much bigger clone, this may be a read error. V is TRBV2 and J is TRBJ1-6, with a possible D match to TRBD1 (5 bases). V lost 4 bases, J lost 7 bases, and 8 bases lay in between. Per the germline V gene, CDR1 is SNHLY and CDR2 is FYNNEI. The CDR3 contains 13 residues. CDR3 in amino acids: CASSGGWNSPLHF. CDR3 in DNA: TGTGCCAGCAGTGGGGGCTGGAATTCACCCCTCCACTTT.

This clonotype showed up many times. The CDR3: CASRTEMRGSPLHF. The CDR3 DNA sequence: TGTGCCAGCAGGACAGAAATGAGGGGTTCACCCCTCCACTTT. The chain couples TRBV6-1 to TRBJ1-6; D is perhaps TRBD1 (5 bases). The CDR3 has 14 amino acids. The germline V and J ends were trimmed by 6 bases and 9 bases, with 15 bases remaining between them. Germline V gene sequence: CDR1 MNHNS, CDR2 SASEGT.

This clonotype was seen only a few times. This chain connects TRBV5-5 to TRBJ2-7; 8 nucleotides align to TRBD2. Germline lookup yields CDR1 SGHKS and CDR2 YYEKEE (reference sequence). V was pared by 1 base and J by 6 bases, with 3 bases of the junction left unmatched. The length of the CDR3 is 13 residues. DNA for the CDR3: TGTGCCAGCAGCTTGACTAGCGGCTTCGAGCAGTACTTC. It codes for CASSLTSGFEQYF. The full variable domain, rest sourced from reference TRBV5-5 and TRBJ2-7, is DAGVTQSPTHLIKTRGQQVTLRCSPISGHKSVSWYQQVLGQGPQFIFQYYEKEERGRGNFPDRFSARQFPNYSSELNVNALLLGDSALYLCASSLTSGFEQYFGPGTRLTVT.

This clonotype was seen repeatedly, ten times or more. The V call is TRBV28, the J call TRBJ2-1; D might be TRBD1 (5 bases). The CDR3 has 15 amino acids. V lost 1 base to trimming and J lost 2 bases, with 9 bases between them. The germline gives CDR1 MDHEN, CDR2 SYDVKM. The CDR3 coding sequence is TGTGCCAGCAGTTTATTACAGGCGCCCTACAATGAGCAGTTCTTC. Translated, it gives CASSLLQAPYNEQFF. Based on the CDR3 plus reference TRBV28 and TRBJ2-1, the full variable domain is DVKVTQSSRYLVKRTGEKVFLECVQDMDHENMFWYRQDPGLGLRLIYFSYDVKMKEKGDIPEGYSVSREKKERFSLILESASTNQTSMYLCASSLLQAPYNEQFFGPGTRLTVL.

This clonotype showed up many times. The rearrangement uses TRBV13 and TRBJ1-1, with unresolved D. Trimming cost V 4 bases and J 4 bases, with 7 bases left between them. Germline V CDR1 and CDR2: PRHDT, FYEKMQ (reference sequence). The CDR3 sequence is 12 residues long. The CDR3 sequence: CASSSPGTEAFF. CDR3 DNA sequence: TGTGCCAGCAGCTCGCCCGGCACTGAAGCTTTCTTT.